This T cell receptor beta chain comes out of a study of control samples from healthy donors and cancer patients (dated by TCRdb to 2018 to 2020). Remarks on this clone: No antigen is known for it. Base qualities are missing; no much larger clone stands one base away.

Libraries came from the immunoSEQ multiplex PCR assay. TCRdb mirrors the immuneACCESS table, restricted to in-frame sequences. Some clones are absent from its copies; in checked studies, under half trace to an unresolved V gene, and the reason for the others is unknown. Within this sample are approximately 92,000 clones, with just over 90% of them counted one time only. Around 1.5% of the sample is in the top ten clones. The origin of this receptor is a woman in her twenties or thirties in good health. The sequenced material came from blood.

The CDR3 here reads CASSLPSGGETQYF. The sequence in DNA is TGTGCCAGCAGTTTGCCTTCGGGGGGAGAGACCCAGTACTTC. In this chain, TRBV28 is recombined with TRBJ2-5, with TRBD2 matching 7 junction bases. Trimming removed 3 bases from V and 4 bases from J; the gene matches leave 5 bases unexplained. For CDR1 and CDR2, the germline V gene lists MDHEN and SYDVKM. The cysteine opens and the phenylalanine closes a CDR3 of 14 amino acids. Only the CDR3 DNA stays, 42 bases, in frame from base 1. The full variable domain, completed from the reference TRBV28 and TRBJ2-5 proteins outside the CDR3, reads DVKVTQSSRYLVKRTGEKVFLECVQDMDHENMFWYRQDPGLGLRLIYFSYDVKMKEKGDIPEGYSVSREKKERFSLILESASTNQTSMYLCASSLPSGGETQYFGPGTRLLVL.